The 10 T cell receptor beta chains in this list originate from one sample, sequenced in a study of blood T cells in healthy people across ages (dated by TCRdb to about 2015). Preparation of the library involved 5' RACE. These reads were obtained on an Illumina HiSeq 2500. A second PCR of roughly 6 to 11 cycles was run with a J-beta primer mix and a sample-barcoded 5' primer. Using fastp at Q25 and MiXCR, TCRdb reprocessed the public reads and kept productive beta chains. Rows with a matching CDR3 protein are joined into one entry that keeps the most common DNA and genes. The sample profile shows some 550,000 distinct CDR3 sequences; 40% to 50% of them were found once. Around 23% of the sample is taken by the ten largest. What was sequenced was blood. These receptors came from a man at least 80 years old in good health.

This clonotype showed up just a few times. The chain links TRBV6-5 to TRBJ1-2; D perhaps matches TRBD1 (5 bases). V lost 7 bases and J 2 bases, leaving 14 bases between the germline ends. CDR1 and CDR2 from the germline V gene are MNHEY and SVGAGI. CDR3 length equals 14 residues. CDR3: CASKRDHGNYGYTF. The CDR3 DNA reads TGTGCCAGCAAACGGGACCATGGCAACTATGGCTACACCTTC.

The V and J genes are TRBV7-2 and TRBJ2-2, with D perhaps TRBD2 (5 bases). There are 14 residues in the CDR3. Trimming removed 5 bases at V and 6 bases at J, with 13 bases between. The germline V gene has CDR1 SGHTA and CDR2 FQGNSA. In DNA form, the CDR3 reads TGTGCCAGCAGCCCCCTGAGGGAATCCGGGGAGCTGTTTTTT. This gives the protein CASSPLRESGELFF.

This clonotype was picked up a small number of times. The chain is built from TRBV6-2 or TRBV6-3 and TRBJ2-5, with 10 bases lining up with TRBD2. From germline, CDR1 is MNHEY and CDR2 SVGEGT. The V gene end was trimmed by 5 bases and the J gene end by 2 bases; junction bases not matched to a gene: 8. The CDR3 contains 16 residues. CDR3 in DNA: TGTGCCAGCAGTCTCCGGACTAGCGGAGGGCAAGAGACCCAGTACTTC. It translates to CASSLRTSGGQETQYF.

The V gene is TRBV7-9, the J gene TRBJ2-3; 10 bases fit TRBD2. J was trimmed by 4 bases and V by 1 base; bases with no gene match: 8. CDR1 is SEHNR and CDR2 is FQNEAQ in the germline V gene (reference sequence). The CDR3 spans 17 residues. CDR3 sequence reads: CASSLDVLAGSADTQYF. The CDR3, as DNA: TGTGCCAGCAGCTTAGACGTACTAGCGGGAAGTGCAGATACGCAGTATTTT. Full variable domain (rest looked up from reference TRBV7-9 and TRBJ2-3): DTGVSQNPRHKITKRGQNVTFRCDPISEHNRLYWYRQTLGQGPEFLTYFQNEAQLEKSRLLSDRFSAERPKGSFSTLEIQRTEQGDSAMYLCASSLDVLAGSADTQYFGPGTRLTVL.

The chain recombines TRBV7-3 with TRBJ2-1; D gene unclear. Germline V gene data show CDR1 as SGHTA and CDR2 as FQGTGA. The CDR3 covers 14 residues. V was pared by 2 bases and J by 5 bases, with 10 bases between. The CDR3 protein is CASSLLSGHNEQFF. CDR3 sequence (DNA): TGTGCCAGCAGCTTACTGTCAGGCCACAATGAGCAGTTCTTC.

The V gene is TRBV25-1, the J gene TRBJ1-2, with D possibly TRBD1 on 5 matching bases. V gave up 4 bases and J gave up 2 bases, with 14 bases separating them. This CDR3 contains 15 residues. Germline loops: CDR1 MGHDK, CDR2 SYGVNS. The CDR3 here is CASSVMGTENYGYTF. In DNA form, the CDR3 reads TGTGCCAGCAGTGTAATGGGGACGGAGAACTATGGCTACACCTTC.

This clonotype was counted at least ten times. This sequence joins TRBV10-3 and TRBJ2-1, with 9 nucleotides matching TRBD2. CDR3 size: 14 residues. Trimming removed 3 bases from V and 4 bases from J; junction bases left unmatched: 1. CDR1 and CDR2 from the germline V gene are ENHRY and SYGVKD. The CDR3 loop is CAISDSGGYNEQFF. The CDR3 DNA reads as TGTGCCATCAGTGATAGCGGGGGTTACAATGAGCAGTTCTTC.

The gene calls are TRBV4-2 and TRBJ2-1; TRBD1 or TRBD2 may be the D gene (5 bases each). Germline CDR1 LGHNA, CDR2 YNFKEQ. This CDR3 is 18 amino acids long. The ends were cut back, 4 bases at V and 5 bases at J, with 24 bases in the middle. CDR3 amino acids: CASSLKEIVGTANNEQFF. The CDR3 DNA follows: TGTGCCAGCAGCCTCAAAGAGATTGTCGGGACGGCGAACAATGAGCAGTTCTTC.

V and J are TRBV20-1 and TRBJ2-7; D call uncertain. There are 14 residues in the CDR3. The germline V and J ends were trimmed by 5 bases and 0 bases, with 14 bases remaining between them. Germline values: CDR1 DFQATT, CDR2 SNEGSKA (reference sequence). For the CDR3, the DNA is TGCAGTGCTGGACGAGCTTTCAGCTCCTACGAGCAGTACTTC. Translating it yields CSAGRAFSSYEQYF.

This clonotype turned up a few times. The J gene is TRBJ1-4, the V gene TRBV12-3 or TRBV12-4; D gene unclear. This CDR3 is built from 14 residues. Trimming removed 3 bases at V and 5 bases at J, with 10 bases between. The CDR3 spells CASSLGGPNEKLFF. Here the CDR3 DNA reads TGTGCCAGCAGTTTGGGCGGGCCGAATGAAAAACTGTTTTTT.